The 11 T cell receptor beta chains given below trace back to one sample, sequenced in a study of neurological immune-mediated disorders. TCRdb called the 5' RACE reads again in MiXCR, with one record for every CDR3 protein. The table records some 50,000 distinct CDR3 sequences, less than 15% of them present only once. Time point given: longitudinal time-point 2. What was sequenced was PBMCs. These receptors came from a male donor with HTLV-1-associated myelopathy (HAM/TSP).

This clonotype was seen at least ten times. The rearrangement links TRBV7-9 to TRBJ2-2; D is unclear. This CDR3 is 12 amino acids long. Per germline, CDR1 SEHNR and CDR2 FQNEAQ (reference sequence). The germline V and J ends were trimmed by 4 bases and 6 bases, with 6 bases remaining between them. The CDR3 coding sequence is TGTGCCAGCAGCTCTTACTCCGGGGAGCTGTTTTTT. Translated: CASSSYSGELFF.

This clonotype was observed a handful of times. The chain recombines TRBV7-8 with TRBJ2-3, with D tentatively TRBD1 (5 bases). With 5 bases removed from V and 2 bases from J, the gap between germline ends came to 11 bases. The CDR3 has 14 residues. Looked up from germline, CDR1 is SGHVS and CDR2 is FQNEAQ. The CDR3: CASSQSGNTDTQYF. CDR3 coding DNA: TGTGCCAGCAGCCAGTCAGGGAACACAGATACGCAGTATTTT. The whole variable domain, remainder taken from reference TRBV7-8 and TRBJ2-3, is GAGVSQSPRYKVAKRGQDVALRCDPISGHVSLFWYQQALGQGPEFLTYFQNEAQLDKSGLPSDRFFAERPEGSVSTLKIQRTQQEDSAVYLCASSQSGNTDTQYFGPGTRLTVL.

This clonotype was observed at least ten times. This chain connects TRBV6-5 to TRBJ2-5; D may be TRBD2 (7 bases). The CDR3 consists of 18 residues. CDR1 is MNHEY and CDR2 is SVGAGI in the germline V gene. With 0 bases removed from V and 7 bases from J, the gap between germline ends came to 24 bases. The DNA for the CDR3 is TGTGCCAGCAGTTACTCGATACTGGCGGGGGCCTCGGATGGGACCCAGTACTTC. Translation: CASSYSILAGASDGTQYF.

Turning to this clonotype: Its ends do not fully match the called genes, so a read error is possible. In DNA form, the CDR3 reads TGCAGCGTTGTTAGACATCCAAACACTGGAGCTTTCTTT. Protein: CSVVRHPNTGAFF. V gene TRBV29-1 combines with J gene TRBJ1-1; D is uncertain. Germline V gives CDR1 SQVTM, CDR2 ANQGSEA. The CDR3 is 13 residues long.

This clonotype appeared a single time. This may arise from a read error, as a much more abundant clone is one base away. The chain recombines TRBV20-1 with TRBJ2-5; 8 bases line up with TRBD2. CDR3 size: 15 residues. Per germline, CDR1 DFQATT and CDR2 SNEGSKA (reference sequence). The V segment lost 6 bases and the J segment 1 base; nucleotides outside the gene matches: 10. CDR3 protein: CSAVELLAAQETQYF. The CDR3 region has the DNA TGCAGTGCAGTGGAACTACTAGCGGCCCAAGAGACCCAGTACTTC.

This clonotype was seen ten or more times. This chain links TRBV12-3 or TRBV12-4 with TRBJ1-4; D remains ambiguous. This CDR3 has 11 residues. V lost 3 bases, J lost 7 bases, and 3 bases lay in between. In DNA, the CDR3 is TGTGCCAGCAGTTTCAGTGAAAAACTGTTTTTT. This encodes CASSFSEKLFF.

The V and J genes are TRBV7-2 and TRBJ2-7, with 10 bases fitting TRBD1. The CDR3 has 14 amino acids. Unmatched junction bases numbered 7, after V lost 5 bases and J lost 6 bases. CDR1 and CDR2 from the germline V gene are SGHTA and FQGNSA. The chain's CDR3 is CASSPGTGVGEQYF. The DNA of the CDR3 is TGTGCCAGCAGCCCCGGGACAGGGGTGGGCGAGCAGTACTTC. The whole variable domain, remainder taken from reference TRBV7-2 and TRBJ2-7, is GAGVSQSPSNKVTEKGKDVELRCDPISGHTALYWYRQSLGQGLEFLIYFQGNSAPDKSGLPSDRFSAERTGGSVSTLTIQRTQQEDSAVYLCASSPGTGVGEQYFGPGTRLTVT.

This clonotype appeared once. This chain connects TRBV4-3 to TRBJ1-1; weak D call: TRBD1 (5 bases). CDR1 and CDR2 from the germline V gene are LGHNA and YSLEER. CDR3 length: 14 residues. The ends were cut back, 2 bases at V and 4 bases at J, with 11 bases in the middle. CDR3 loop: CASSQYIGATEAFF. The CDR3 DNA sequence: TGCGCCAGCAGCCAATATATAGGGGCCACTGAAGCTTTCTTT.

This clonotype was picked up many times. The rearrangement links TRBV7-2 to TRBJ2-7; no definite D call. V dropped 0 bases and J dropped 2 bases, with 5 bases sitting between them. CDR1 and CDR2 from the germline V gene are SGHTA and FQGNSA. The CDR3 consists of 13 residues. The CDR3 loop is CASSLAGPYEQYF. The CDR3 nucleotides are TGTGCCAGCAGCTTAGCTGGCCCCTACGAGCAGTACTTC. The full variable domain, with the rest looked up from reference TRBV7-2 and TRBJ2-7, is GAGVSQSPSNKVTEKGKDVELRCDPISGHTALYWYRQSLGQGLEFLIYFQGNSAPDKSGLPSDRFSAERTGGSVSTLTIQRTQQEDSAVYLCASSLAGPYEQYFGPGTRLTVT.

This clonotype was seen repeatedly, ten times or more. The genes are TRBV4-3 and TRBJ1-2; no clear D gene. Between the trimmed V and J ends, which lost 0 bases and 4 bases, there was a span of 15 bases. Germline loops: CDR1 LGHNA, CDR2 YSLEER. There are 16 residues in the CDR3. CDR3 nucleotide sequence: TGCGCCAGCAGCCAAGATCACTACCGTCGTGGCTATGGCTACACCTTC. It yields the protein CASSQDHYRRGYGYTF.

There are many counts of this clonotype. V is TRBV5-1 and J is TRBJ1-1; D may be TRBD1 (5 bases). Germline CDR1 and CDR2: SGHRS and YFSETQ. The length of the CDR3 is 13 residues. The V end lost 2 bases, the J end lost 3 bases, and 8 bases lay between the germline ends. The CDR3 coding sequence is TGCGCCAGCAGCTTCCAGGGAGACACTGAAGCTTTCTTT. Amino acids: CASSFQGDTEAFF.